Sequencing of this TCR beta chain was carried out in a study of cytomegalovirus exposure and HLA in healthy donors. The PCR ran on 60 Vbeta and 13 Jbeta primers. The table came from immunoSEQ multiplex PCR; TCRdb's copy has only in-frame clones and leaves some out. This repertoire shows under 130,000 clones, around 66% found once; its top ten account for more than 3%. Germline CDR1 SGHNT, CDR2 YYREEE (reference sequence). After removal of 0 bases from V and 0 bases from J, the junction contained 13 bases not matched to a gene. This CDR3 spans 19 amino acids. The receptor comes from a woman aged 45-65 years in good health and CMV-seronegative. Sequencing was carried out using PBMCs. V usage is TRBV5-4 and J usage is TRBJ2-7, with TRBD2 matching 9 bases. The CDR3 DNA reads TGTGCCAGCAGCTTGGGTCCACCGGGCCTAGCGGGGCCCTCCTACGAGCAGTACTTC. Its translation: CASSLGPPGLAGPSYEQYF.